This T cell receptor (beta chain) was sequenced for a study of technical replicates of blood from several donors (dated by TCRdb to 2015 to 2018). Library preparation was by the immunoSEQ multiplex PCR assay. TCRdb limited this immuneACCESS table to in-frame rearrangements with V and J called. A share of clones is missing; checked studies link under half to unresolved V genes, and the rest is unexplained. A total of about 97,000 clones appear in this sample, 90% to 97% of them only once. Approximately 0.38% of the sample rests with the top ten. On this clone: No antigen is known for it. Per-base quality was not reported, and no clone a single base away is much larger than it.

The CDR3 starts with the cysteine, ends with the phenylalanine, and has 16 residues. The entry retains the CDR3 DNA only, 48 bases that are in frame from base 1. Per the germline V gene, LGHNA is the CDR1 and YSLEER is the CDR2. After removal of 0 bases from V and 4 bases from J, the junction retains 5 bases not matched to a gene. The chain uses TRBV4-3 and TRBJ2-4; 8 bases in between match TRBD2. The source is a human donor in good health. The sequencing input was T cells isolated from PBMCs. Here is the DNA: TGCGCCAGCAGCCAAGATCCTAGCGGGCTTAAAAACATTCAGTACTTC. The translation is CASSQDPSGLKNIQYF.